This T cell receptor beta chain was observed in a study of blood T cell repertoires in COVID-19 (dated by TCRdb to between 2020 and 2021). About the study as a whole: Samples from collaborators originated in the United States, Italy and Spain and spanned both the acute and convalescent phases of COVID-19. Subjects who had been exposed to COVID-19, were actively infected with it, or had recovered from it provided the deeply sampled blood TCRbeta repertoires that made up the dataset. A freely available public database, intended as a resource for researchers studying the immune response to SARS-CoV-2, is where the repertoires were released. Where available, HLA class I and class II types were obtained from metadata supplied by the sample provider rather than from assay-based typing. The samples were drawn from two sources: the first 160 participants of the ongoing ImmuneRACE study, and 1,000 to 1,500 subjects contributed by 6 global collaborators. The material from the prospective study consisted of cDNA or gDNA derived from T cells, B-cell-depleted T cells, or PBMCs. Nearly every sample came with metadata listing a de-identified subject ID, COVID-19 status, age in years and sex. Results and caveats for the whole study, not just this receptor: How much clinical and demographic metadata was included differed by source and by participant, and the metadata was provided uncurated.

Whole blood was collected in K2EDTA tubes by collaborating institutions according to the institutions' own protocols. Collaborator samples were shipped for TCRbeta analysis as frozen whole blood, isolated PBMCs, or DNA extracted from either sample type. As regards this clone: Its antigen is currently not known. Per-base qualities were not stored, and no clone one base away is much larger.

CDR1 and CDR2 are drawn from the germline V gene: KGHDR, SFDVKD. Spanning cysteine to phenylalanine, the CDR3 consists of 17 amino acids. Only the CDR3 DNA is retained, 51 bases long and in frame from the first base. V is pruned by 1 base and J by 1 base, leaving 6 bases of the junction without a gene match. TCRbeta CDR3 regions were amplified from genomic DNA using the immunoSEQ Assay, a bias-controlled multiplex PCR. Under the source paper's analysis protocol: Nucleated cell counts per sample were estimated from amplification of reference gene primers within the assay. To quantify the absolute abundance of each unique TCRbeta CDR3 rearrangement, sequence reads were collapsed and filtered. For each sample, productive Simpson clonality was calculated as the square root of Simpson's diversity index across productive rearrangements. Imported from immuneACCESS, the table was reduced by TCRdb to in-frame sequences with V and J called. These copies leave out some clones; in studies compared against another copy, an unresolved V gene accounts for under half, and the cause of the remainder is not known. V and J calls and clone size are those listed in that table; D and trimming were worked out from the DNA. In all, the sample holds roughly 200,000 clones, and 70% to 90% of those were seen once. The ten largest clones add up to about 5% of the sample.

The TCR was taken from a woman of 80 years or more with acute or convalescent COVID-19. The sequence links TRBV24-1 to TRBJ2-3, and TRBD1 matches 8 of the central bases. The sample taken for sequencing was peripheral blood. Read as DNA, the sequence is TGTGCCACCAGTGATTTCAGGGGGCGGGGTGGCACAGATACGCAGTATTTT. Translated, it reads CATSDFRGRGGTDTQYF.